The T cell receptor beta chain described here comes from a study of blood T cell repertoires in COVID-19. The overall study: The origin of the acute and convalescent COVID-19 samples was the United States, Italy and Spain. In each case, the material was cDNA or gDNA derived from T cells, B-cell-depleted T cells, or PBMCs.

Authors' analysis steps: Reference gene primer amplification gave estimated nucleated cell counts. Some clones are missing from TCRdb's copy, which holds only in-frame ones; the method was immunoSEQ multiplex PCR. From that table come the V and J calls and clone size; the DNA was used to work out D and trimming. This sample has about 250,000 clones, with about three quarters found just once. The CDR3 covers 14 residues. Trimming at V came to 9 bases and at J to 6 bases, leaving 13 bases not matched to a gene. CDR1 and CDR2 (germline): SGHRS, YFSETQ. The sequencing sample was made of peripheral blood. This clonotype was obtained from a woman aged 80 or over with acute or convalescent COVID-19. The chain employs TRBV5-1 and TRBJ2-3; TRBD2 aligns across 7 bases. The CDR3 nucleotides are TGCGCCACCGGAGAGGGGCGGGGAGGGGATACGCAGTATTTT. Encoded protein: CATGEGRGGDTQYF.